Sequencing of this T cell receptor beta chain was carried out in a study of blood T cells in healthy people across ages. Germline V gene data show CDR1 as LGHNA and CDR2 as YSLEER. The CDR3 is made up of 11 amino acids. Trimming pared 6 bases from V and 10 bases from J, leaving 10 bases between. Study-wide results and limits: Age brought a roughly linear fall in TCR beta diversity measured per million T cells.

Then a second PCR, running about 6 to 12 cycles, was carried out with a sample-barcoded 5' primer and a J-beta primer mix. Every cDNA molecule carried a tag from a template-switch adaptor bearing 12 random nucleotides. TCRdb processed the 5' RACE reads anew with MiXCR; each CDR3 protein has one entry. Altogether fewer than 750,000 distinct CDR3 sequences are present, around 52% being singletons, with the ten largest covering roughly 13%. Worth noting for this clonotype: Its antigen is unknown.

The material sequenced was blood. The sequence came from a woman of 80 years or more in good health. The rearrangement links TRBV4-3 to TRBJ2-1; tentative D call: TRBD1 (5 bases). Written as DNA, the CDR3 is TGCGCCAGCAGAAACAACAGGGAGCAGTTCTTC. Its translation is CASRNNREQFF.